A single sample gave rise to the 7 T cell receptor beta chains below, sequenced in a study of T-cell reconstitution after alpha-beta-depleted transplantation in children. Unique molecular identifiers were built into the TCRbeta library. TCRdb re-called the PCR reads through MiXCR, storing one row per CDR3 protein. The data contain around 300,000 distinct CDR3 sequences, more than 20% of them singletons. This specimen consisted of PBMCs, mostly from graft donor cells, obtained 180 days after TCRalphabeta/CD19-depleted stem cell transplant. The origin of the receptors is a male patient younger than 18 who had a stem cell transplant for acute lymphoblastic leukemia, so the T cells may come from the graft donor.

There are many counts of this clonotype. The genes are TRBV24-1 and TRBJ2-4, with 7 positions matching TRBD2. The CDR3 extends over 15 amino acids. V was pared by 4 bases and J by 3 bases, with 5 bases of the junction left unmatched. The V gene's germline CDR1 is KGHDR and CDR2 SFDVKD. CDR3 region: CATSEAGTGKNIQYF. In nucleotides, the CDR3 is TGTGCCACCAGTGAAGCGGGGACTGGCAAAAACATTCAGTACTTC.

The chain employs TRBV15 and TRBJ2-3, with TRBD2 matching over 13 bases. The CDR3 has 17 residues. Trimming at V came to 3 bases and at J to 4 bases, leaving 7 bases not matched to a gene. Germline CDR1 and CDR2: LNHNV and YYDKDF (reference sequence). The CDR3 DNA is TGTGCCACCAGCAGGAAGACTAGCGGGAGGTGGGCAGATACGCAGTATTTT. Its protein product is CATSRKTSGRWADTQYF.

This clonotype was counted a few times. The rearrangement uses TRBV20-1 and TRBJ2-7; D unresolved. V was shortened by 0 bases and J by 2 bases, with 11 bases between the two germline ends. The CDR3 extends over 14 amino acids. The germline V gene encodes CDR1 DFQATT and CDR2 SNEGSKA (reference sequence). This CDR3 is CSARDGRNTYEQYF. For the CDR3, the DNA is TGCAGTGCTAGAGATGGGCGGAACACCTACGAGCAGTACTTC.

This chain joins TRBV7-6 and TRBJ2-7; possibly TRBD1 or TRBD2 for D (5 bases each). Per germline, CDR1 SGHVS and CDR2 FNYEAQ. The CDR3 has 16 residues. Trimming pared 0 bases from V and 1 base from J, leaving 13 bases between. The CDR3 loop reads CASSLAGPTFSYEQYF. The CDR3 DNA reads as TGTGCCAGCAGCTTAGCGGGACCGACTTTTTCCTACGAGCAGTACTTC.

The gene calls are TRBV5-1 and TRBJ2-7, with 9 bases lining up with TRBD1. The CDR3 has 16 residues. J gave up 2 bases and V 2 bases, and 8 bases lay outside the gene matches. CDR1 is SGHRS and CDR2 is YFSETQ in the germline V gene. In DNA, the CDR3 is TGCGCCAGCAGCTTCCTTACCGGGACAGGGCCCTACGAGCAGTACTTC. Translating it yields CASSFLTGTGPYEQYF.

The V gene is TRBV9, the J gene TRBJ2-3; D is uncertain. The CDR3 is 13 residues long. Trimming took 1 base from V and 2 from J, leaving 5 bases between them. Germline V gene lookup returns CDR1 SGDLS and CDR2 YYNGEE. The CDR3 loop is CASSVISTDTQYF. DNA of the CDR3: TGTGCCAGCAGCGTAATCTCCACAGATACGCAGTATTTT.

The J gene is TRBJ2-7, the V gene TRBV11-2; 9 nucleotides align to TRBD2. The germline CDR1 and CDR2 sequences are SGHAT and FQNNGV. V trimming: 3 bases; J trimming: 1 base; junction bases outside the gene matches: 1. The CDR3 totals 14 residues. CDR3 loop: CASSFSGGSYEQYF. The CDR3 DNA reads TGTGCCAGCAGCTTTAGCGGGGGATCCTACGAGCAGTACTTC.